What follows is one T cell receptor (beta chain) and its context. Its specificity is unknown. This entry belongs to a study of cytomegalovirus exposure and HLA in healthy donors. CDR1 and CDR2 from the germline V gene are SGHAT and FQDESV (reference sequence). Trimming pared 5 bases from V and 2 bases from J, leaving 9 bases between. The CDR3 is made up of 13 amino acids. The PCR contained 60 Vbeta and 13 Jbeta primers. The method was immunoSEQ multiplex PCR; TCRdb's version includes in-frame clones alone and lacks a portion of them. This listing includes about 120,000 clones. Points from the study as a whole: The listing of approximately 160 TCR beta chains classed them as cytomegalovirus-associated.

The sequenced sample was PBMCs. The chain combines TRBV11-1 with TRBJ1-2, with D possibly matching TRBD1 (6 bases). This sequence was found in a woman between 35 and 50 years old in good health and CMV-seropositive. As DNA, the CDR3 is TGTGCCAGCAGCAGGACAGACAACTATGGCTACACCTTC. Translation: CASSRTDNYGYTF.